The clone carrying this T cell receptor (beta chain) was counted ten times or more. Each CDR3 protein gets one entry after TCRdb re-called the 5' RACE reads with MiXCR. This table has 62,000 or so distinct CDR3 sequences, approximately 22% appearing once. CDR3 size: 15 residues. V lost 2 bases, J lost 3 bases, and 6 bases stayed unmatched. Germline CDR1 is SGHRS and CDR2 is YFSETQ. The sequence was obtained from a female donor with breast cancer. The chain joins TRBV5-1 to TRBJ2-3; 7 bases are a match to TRBD1. The material sequenced was memory CD4+ T cells sorted from a lymph node. Indicated subset: memory CD4+ T cells, CD4+CD45RO+CD25-. Written as DNA, the CDR3 is TGCGCCAGCAGCTTAAACGACAGGGATACAGATACGCAGTATTTT. Amino acid sequence: CASSLNDRDTDTQYF.